These T cell receptor beta chains were read from a single sample in a study of Ad26.COV2.S vaccination and SARS-CoV-2 variants. Profiled with immunoSEQ multiplex PCR; TCRdb holds only in-frame clones, not every one. The sample holds 380,000 or so clones, around 89% seen once. Sequences were derived from peripheral blood, sampled in a trial of Ad26.COV2.S vaccine versus placebo. The receptors stem from a person between 18 and 65 years old who received the Ad26.COV2.S COVID-19 vaccine or a placebo. The CDR3 runs from the conserved cysteine through the conserved F or W. Some rows mark clone size as missing; the rest say once, few, many or name a class of expanded clone.

V gene: TRBV5-1
clone size: -
CDR3 protein: CASSLEGPRATNEKLFF

V gene: TRBV5-1
clone size: -
CDR3 protein: CASSLEGEMNTEAFF

V gene: TRBV30
clone size: -
CDR3 protein: CAWTPRGQINQPQHF

V gene: TRBV6-2/TRBV6-3
clone size: -
CDR3 protein: CASSPGQGTGYQPQHF

V gene: TRBV7-2
clone size: -
CDR3 protein: CASSPPAGYEQYF

V gene: TRBV6-5
clone size: -
CDR3 protein: CASTRSNTEAFF

V gene: TRBV6-4
clone size: -
CDR3 protein: CASSDSIRASYNEQFF

V gene: TRBV13
clone size: -
CDR3 protein: CASSRRRVANYDGYTF

V gene: TRBV7-9
clone size: -
CDR3 protein: CASSLSSLALETQYF

V gene: TRBV30
clone size: -
CDR3 protein: CACTPTRGTYTDTQYF

V gene: TRBV6-5
clone size: -
CDR3 protein: CASSLQGPYEQYF

V gene: TRBV4-2
clone size: -
CDR3 protein: CASSQDMAVGYEQYF

V gene: TRBV6-2/TRBV6-3
clone size: -
CDR3 protein: CASSRTSGFYEQYF

V gene: TRBV15
clone size: -
CDR3 protein: CATSRGGGGRKDEQFF

V gene: TRBV10-1
clone size: -
CDR3 protein: CASEGGGQPQHF

V gene: TRBV6-5
clone size: -
CDR3 protein: CASSFETGAGELFF

V gene: TRBV5-8
clone size: -
CDR3 protein: CASSSGQGRYQETQYF

V gene: TRBV3-1/TRBV3-2
clone size: -
CDR3 protein: CASSQGTSGPDTQYF

V gene: TRBV30
clone size: -
CDR3 protein: CAWSVGPGELFF

V gene: TRBV3-1/TRBV3-2
clone size: -
CDR3 protein: CARRGGNSGANVLTF

V gene: TRBV11-2
clone size: -
CDR3 protein: CASSSGPQGREFF

V gene: TRBV28
clone size: -
CDR3 protein: CASFSRTSATDTQYF

V gene: TRBV13
clone size: -
CDR3 protein: CASSLRDRGDTQYF

V gene: TRBV29-1
clone size: few
CDR3 protein: CSVEEDNTEAFF

V gene: TRBV15
clone size: -
CDR3 protein: CATSPGPQETQYF

V gene: TRBV29-1
clone size: -
CDR3 protein: CSVELGTSGRTDTQYF

V gene: TRBV6-6
clone size: -
CDR3 protein: CASSYSGRTNTEAFF

V gene: TRBV28
clone size: few
CDR3 protein: CASIAGGSLVNSYEQYF

V gene: TRBV6-2/TRBV6-3
clone size: -
CDR3 protein: CASSTGTSGRDEQFF

V gene: TRBV7-8
clone size: -
CDR3 protein: CASSSAEGGFRNQPQHF

V gene: TRBV29-1
clone size: -
CDR3 protein: CSALSGGSYNEQFF

V gene: TRBV7-8
clone size: -
CDR3 protein: CASSFFRDQPQHF

V gene: TRBV4-1
clone size: -
CDR3 protein: CASSQGGTGNTEAFF

V gene: TRBV4-2
clone size: -
CDR3 protein: CASSQDLLAGSSYNEQFF

V gene: TRBV5-5
clone size: -
CDR3 protein: CASSLELGARYEAFF

V gene: TRBV20-1
clone size: few
CDR3 protein: CSAMEELLTF

V gene: TRBV5-8
clone size: -
CDR3 protein: CASSLVGSNNQPQHF

V gene: TRBV28
clone size: -
CDR3 protein: CASSLSGTAQETQYF

V gene: TRBV20-1
clone size: once
CDR3 protein: CSASGSGRVYQETQYF

V gene: TRBV6-2/TRBV6-3
clone size: -
CDR3 protein: CASSARLAGGLVGGANVLTF

V gene: TRBV7-8
clone size: -
CDR3 protein: CASSSTSFDNEQFF

V gene: TRBV18
clone size: -
CDR3 protein: CASSRLPGQGDQPQHF

V gene: TRBV19
clone size: -
CDR3 protein: CASSIDSVDSYNEQFF

V gene: TRBV6-2/TRBV6-3
clone size: -
CDR3 protein: CASSRAGAPHGYTF

V gene: TRBV6-5
clone size: -
CDR3 protein: CASSYSRALNTEAFF

V gene: TRBV28
clone size: -
CDR3 protein: CASREVGGGEQYF

V gene: TRBV3-1/TRBV3-2
clone size: -
CDR3 protein: CASSLSGSYNEQFF

V gene: TRBV11-1
clone size: -
CDR3 protein: CASSGRQGRVTDTQYF

V gene: TRBV10-3
clone size: few
CDR3 protein: CAISDVAGGDTGELFF